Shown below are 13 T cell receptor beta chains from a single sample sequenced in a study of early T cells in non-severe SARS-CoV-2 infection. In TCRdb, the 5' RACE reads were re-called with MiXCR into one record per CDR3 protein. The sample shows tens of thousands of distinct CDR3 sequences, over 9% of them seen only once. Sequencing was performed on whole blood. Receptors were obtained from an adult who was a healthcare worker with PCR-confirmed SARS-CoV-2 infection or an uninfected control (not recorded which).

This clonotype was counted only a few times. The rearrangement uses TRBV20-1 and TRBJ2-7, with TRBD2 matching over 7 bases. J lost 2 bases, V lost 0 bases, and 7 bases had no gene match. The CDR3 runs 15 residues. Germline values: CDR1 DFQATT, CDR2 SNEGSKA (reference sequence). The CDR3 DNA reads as TGCAGTGCTAGAGATGTAGTAGCGGGTACCTACGAGCAGTACTTC. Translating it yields CSARDVVAGTYEQYF.

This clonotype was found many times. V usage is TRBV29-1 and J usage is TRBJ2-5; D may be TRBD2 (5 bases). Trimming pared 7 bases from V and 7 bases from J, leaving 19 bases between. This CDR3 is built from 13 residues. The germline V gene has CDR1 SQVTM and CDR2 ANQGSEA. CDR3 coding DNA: TGCAGCGGGGAGCACGAACAAACCGGGACCCAGTACTTC. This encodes CSGEHEQTGTQYF.

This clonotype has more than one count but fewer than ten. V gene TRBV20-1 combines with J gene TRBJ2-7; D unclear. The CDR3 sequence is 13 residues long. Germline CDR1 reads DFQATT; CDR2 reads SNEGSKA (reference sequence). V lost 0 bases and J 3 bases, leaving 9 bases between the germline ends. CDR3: CSARDNRGYEQYF. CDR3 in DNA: TGCAGTGCTAGAGATAACCGCGGCTACGAGCAGTACTTC.

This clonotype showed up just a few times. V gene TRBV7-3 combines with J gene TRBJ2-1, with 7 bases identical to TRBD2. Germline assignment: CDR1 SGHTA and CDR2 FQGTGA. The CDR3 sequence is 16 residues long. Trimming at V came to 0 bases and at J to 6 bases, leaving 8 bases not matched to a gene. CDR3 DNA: TGTGCCAGCAGCTTAACCGGAGCGGGGTCGTTCAATGAGCAGTTCTTC. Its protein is CASSLTGAGSFNEQFF.

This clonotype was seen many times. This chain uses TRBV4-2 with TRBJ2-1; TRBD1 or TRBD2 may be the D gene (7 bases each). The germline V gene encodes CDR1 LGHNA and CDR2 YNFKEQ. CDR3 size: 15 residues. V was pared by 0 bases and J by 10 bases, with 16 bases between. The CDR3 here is CASSQEGRGGHEQFF. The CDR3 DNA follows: TGTGCCAGCAGCCAAGAGGGCAGGGGGGGCCACGAGCAGTTCTTC.

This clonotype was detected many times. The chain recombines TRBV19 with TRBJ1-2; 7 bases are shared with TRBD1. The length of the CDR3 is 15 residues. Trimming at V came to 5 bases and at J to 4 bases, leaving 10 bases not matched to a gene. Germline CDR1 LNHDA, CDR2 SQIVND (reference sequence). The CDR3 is CASSVSGTESYGYTF. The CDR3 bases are TGTGCCAGTAGTGTCTCCGGGACAGAAAGCTATGGCTACACCTTC.

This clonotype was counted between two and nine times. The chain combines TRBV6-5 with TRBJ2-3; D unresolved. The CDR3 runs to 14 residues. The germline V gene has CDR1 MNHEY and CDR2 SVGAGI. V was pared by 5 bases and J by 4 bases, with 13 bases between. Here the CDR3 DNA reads TGTGCCAGCAGTGATCAAACCCGGGCAGATACGCAGTATTTT. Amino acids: CASSDQTRADTQYF.

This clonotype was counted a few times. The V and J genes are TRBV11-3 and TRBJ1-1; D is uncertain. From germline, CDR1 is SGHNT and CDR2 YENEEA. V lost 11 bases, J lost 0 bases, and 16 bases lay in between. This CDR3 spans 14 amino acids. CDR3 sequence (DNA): TGTGCCGCCCGGCGGGTCAGAATGAACACTGAAGCTTTCTTT. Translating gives CAARRVRMNTEAFF.

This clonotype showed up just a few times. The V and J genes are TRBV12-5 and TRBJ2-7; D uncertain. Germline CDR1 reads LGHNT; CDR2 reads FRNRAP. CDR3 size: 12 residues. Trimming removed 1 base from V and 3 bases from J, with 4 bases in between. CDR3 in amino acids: CASGLGDYEQYF. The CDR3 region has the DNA TGTGCTAGTGGTTTGGGGGACTACGAGCAGTACTTC. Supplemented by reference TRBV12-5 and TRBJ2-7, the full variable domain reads DARVTQTPRHKVTEMGQEVTMRCQPILGHNTVFWYRQTMMQGLELLAYFRNRAPLDDSGMPKDRFSAEMPDATLATLKIQPSEPRDSAVYFCASGLGDYEQYFGPGTRLTVT.

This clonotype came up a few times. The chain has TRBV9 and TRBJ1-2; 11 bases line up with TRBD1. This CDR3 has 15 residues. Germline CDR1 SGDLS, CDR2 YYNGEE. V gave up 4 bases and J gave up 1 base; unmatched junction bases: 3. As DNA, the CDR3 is TGTGCCAGCAGCCTGGGACAGGGGGTTAACTATGGCTACACCTTC. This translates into CASSLGQGVNYGYTF.

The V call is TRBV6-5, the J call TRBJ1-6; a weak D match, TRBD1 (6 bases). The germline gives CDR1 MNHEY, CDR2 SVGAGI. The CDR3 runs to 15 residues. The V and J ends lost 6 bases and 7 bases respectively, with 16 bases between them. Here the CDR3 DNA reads TGTGCCAGCAGCCGGGACACTTGGAGGAATTCACCCCTCCACTTT. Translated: CASSRDTWRNSPLHF.

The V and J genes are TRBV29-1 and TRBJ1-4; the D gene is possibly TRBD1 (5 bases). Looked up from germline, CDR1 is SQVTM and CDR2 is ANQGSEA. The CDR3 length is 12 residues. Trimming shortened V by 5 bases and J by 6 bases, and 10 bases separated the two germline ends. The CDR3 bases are TGCAGCGTTCTGTTAGGGGATGAAAAACTGTTTTTT. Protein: CSVLLGDEKLFF.

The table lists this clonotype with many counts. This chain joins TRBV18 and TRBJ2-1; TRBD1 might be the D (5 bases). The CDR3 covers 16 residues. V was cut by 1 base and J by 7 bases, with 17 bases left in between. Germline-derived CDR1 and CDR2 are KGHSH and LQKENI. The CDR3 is CASSPRSIPSGNEQFF. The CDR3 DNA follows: TGTGCCAGCTCACCACGAAGCATCCCCTCAGGGAATGAGCAGTTCTTC.